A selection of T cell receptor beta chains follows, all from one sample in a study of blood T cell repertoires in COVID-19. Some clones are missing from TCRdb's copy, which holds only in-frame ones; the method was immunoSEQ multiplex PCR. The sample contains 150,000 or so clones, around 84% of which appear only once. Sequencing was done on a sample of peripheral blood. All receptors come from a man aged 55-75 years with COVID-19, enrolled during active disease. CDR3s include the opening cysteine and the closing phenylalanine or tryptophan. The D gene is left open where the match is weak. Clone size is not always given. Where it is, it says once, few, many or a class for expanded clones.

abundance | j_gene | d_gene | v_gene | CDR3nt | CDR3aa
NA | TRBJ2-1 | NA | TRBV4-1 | TGCGCCAGCAGCCAAGACGGACTCCCAAGTGGAGATGAGCAGTTCTTC | CASSQDGLPSGDEQFF
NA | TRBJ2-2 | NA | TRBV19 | TGTGCCACTGGACAGACCGACTTCCTGGGCACCGGGGAGCTGTTTTTT | CATGQTDFLGTGELFF
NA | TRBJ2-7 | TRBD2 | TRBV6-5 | TGTGCCAGCAGTTACGCGACAAGCGGGGCACCTTACGAGCAGTACTTC | CASSYATSGAPYEQYF
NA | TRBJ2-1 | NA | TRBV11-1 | TGTGCCAGCAGCTTAGAATGGAGCTCCTACAATGAGCAGTTCTTC | CASSLEWSSYNEQFF
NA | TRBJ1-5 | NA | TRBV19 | TGTGCCAGTAGTACGGAGTACCTTAGCAATCAGCCCCAGCATTTT | CASSTEYLSNQPQHF
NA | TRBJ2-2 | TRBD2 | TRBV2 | TGTGCCAGCAGTAAGACTAGCGGAGGTGGGGAGCTGTTTTTT | CASSKTSGGGELFF
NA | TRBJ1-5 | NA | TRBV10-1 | TGCGCCAGCCAGGTCGGCCAGCCCCAGCATTTT | CASQVGQPQHF
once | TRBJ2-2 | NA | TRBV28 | TGTGCCAGCAGAGGGGGAGTTAGCGGGGAGCTGTTTTTT | CASRGGVSGELFF
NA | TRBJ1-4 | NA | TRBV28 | TGTGCCAGCAAAGGGGCCAGCGAAAAACTGTTTTTT | CASKGASEKLFF
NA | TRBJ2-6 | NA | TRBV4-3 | TGCGCCAGCAGCCAAGAACCCGACCGGGGTTCTGGGGCCAACGTCCTGACTTTC | CASSQEPDRGSGANVLTF
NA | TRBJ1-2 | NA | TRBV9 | TGTGCCAGCAGATTAAATCACAGCTATGGCTACACCTTC | CASRLNHSYGYTF
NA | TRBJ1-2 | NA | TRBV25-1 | TGTGCCAGCAGTGAATACCAGGGCTATGGCTACACCTTC | CASSEYQGYGYTF
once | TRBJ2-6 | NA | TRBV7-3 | TGTGCCAGCAGCTTCTATCCTGGGGCCAACGTCCTGACTTTC | CASSFYPGANVLTF
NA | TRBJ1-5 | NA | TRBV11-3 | TGTGCCAGCAGCTTCGGCAGGGAACAGCCCCAGCATTTT | CASSFGREQPQHF
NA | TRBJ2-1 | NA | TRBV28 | TGTGCCAGCAGTTTGGCTCAGGGCCTGTTCAATGAGCAGTTCTTC | CASSLAQGLFNEQFF
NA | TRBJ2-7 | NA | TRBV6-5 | TGTGCCAGCAGTTACTACCCGACAGGAGCCTACGAGCAGTACTTC | CASSYYPTGAYEQYF
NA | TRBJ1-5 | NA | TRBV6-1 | TGTGCCAGCAGTGAATCAGGTAGCAATCAGCCCCAGCATTTT | CASSESGSNQPQHF
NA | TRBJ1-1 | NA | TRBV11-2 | TGTGCCAGCAGCTTTGGGGGAGGGGACACTGAAGCTTTCTTT | CASSFGGGDTEAFF
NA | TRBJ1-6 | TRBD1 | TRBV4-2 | TGTGCCAGCAGCCAGGAAGCCGGGACAGCATATAATTCACCCCTCCACTTT | CASSQEAGTAYNSPLHF
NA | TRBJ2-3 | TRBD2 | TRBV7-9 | TGTGCCAGGTGGACTAGCGGGGCCCCCACAGATACGCAGTATTTT | CARWTSGAPTDTQYF
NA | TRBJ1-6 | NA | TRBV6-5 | TGTGCCAGCAGGGGGGCCCTAAATAATTCACCCCTCCACTTT | CASRGALNNSPLHF
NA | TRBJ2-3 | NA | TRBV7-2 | TGTGCCAGCAGCCTAAGTACTAGCACCACAGATACGCAGTATTTT | CASSLSTSTTDTQYF
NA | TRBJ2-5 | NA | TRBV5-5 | TGTGCCAGCACCTCTTTTGTAAATGCGCGGCAAGAGACCCAGTACTTC | CASTSFVNARQETQYF
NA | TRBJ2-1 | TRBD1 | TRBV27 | TGTGCCAGCAGTCGTCCGGGACAGGGACACAATGAGCAGTTCTTC | CASSRPGQGHNEQFF
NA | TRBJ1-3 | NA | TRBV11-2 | TGTGCCAGCAGCCAGAGACAGACCTCTGGAAACACCATATATTTT | CASSQRQTSGNTIYF
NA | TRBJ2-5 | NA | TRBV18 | TGTGCCAGCTCATCTGAGACCCAGTACTTC | CASSSETQYF
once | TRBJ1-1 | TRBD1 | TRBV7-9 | TGTGCCAGCGCTGAACAGGGGGACCCTGAAGCTTTCTTT | CASAEQGDPEAFF
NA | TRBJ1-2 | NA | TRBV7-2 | TGTGCCAGCAGCTTACGACAGGTTAACTATGGCTACACCTTC | CASSLRQVNYGYTF
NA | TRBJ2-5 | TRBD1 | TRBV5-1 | TGCGCCAGCAGCTTGGACAGGGGAGAGACCCAGTACTTC | CASSLDRGETQYF
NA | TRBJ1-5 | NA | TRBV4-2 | TGTGCCAGCAGCCAAGAACAGAATCAGCCCCAGCATTTT | CASSQEQNQPQHF
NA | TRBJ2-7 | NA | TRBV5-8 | TGTGCCAGCAGCTTGAAAGAGACCTACGAGCAGTACTTC | CASSLKETYEQYF
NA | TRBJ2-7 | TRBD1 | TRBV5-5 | TGTGCCAGCAGCTTGGCCACCGGGACAGGGTTCTACGAGCAGTACTTC | CASSLATGTGFYEQYF
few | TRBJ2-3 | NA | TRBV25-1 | TGTGCCAGCAGTCTCGCGGCTAGCACAGATACGCAGTATTTT | CASSLAASTDTQYF
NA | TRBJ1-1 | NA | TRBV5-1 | TGCGCCAGCAGCTTGGGGGGGAGGTTCACTGAAGCTTTCTTT | CASSLGGRFTEAFF
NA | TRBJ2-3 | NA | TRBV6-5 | TGTGCCAGCAGTTACGTGGGCCATAGGGGGGATACGCAGTATTTT | CASSYVGHRGDTQYF
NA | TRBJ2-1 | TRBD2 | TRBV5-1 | TGCGCCAGCAGCTCGGGACTAGCGGGAAGTGGAGGTTGGGGAGAGCAGTTCTTC | CASSSGLAGSGGWGEQFF
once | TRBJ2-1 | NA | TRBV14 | TGTGCCAGCAGCCAACCCCTTGGTAGCAAGAAGTCGAACAATGAGCAGTTCTTC | CASSQPLGSKKSNNEQFF
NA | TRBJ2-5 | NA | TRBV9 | TGTGCCAGCAGCGTTACGGGGGTGCCCAGGGAGACCCAGTACTTC | CASSVTGVPRETQYF